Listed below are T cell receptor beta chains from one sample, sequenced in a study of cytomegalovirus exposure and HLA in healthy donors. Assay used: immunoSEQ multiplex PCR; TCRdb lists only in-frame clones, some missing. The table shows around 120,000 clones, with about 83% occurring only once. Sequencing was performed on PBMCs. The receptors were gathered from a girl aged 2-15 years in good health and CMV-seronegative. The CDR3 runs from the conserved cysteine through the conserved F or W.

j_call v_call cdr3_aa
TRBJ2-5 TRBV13 CASSLSPLAGQQETQYF
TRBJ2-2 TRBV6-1 CASQGQNTGELFF
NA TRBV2 CASSPSLAGSYEQYF
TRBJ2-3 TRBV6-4 CASSEQGATDTQYF
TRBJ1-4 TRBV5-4 CASSREGGPAEKLFF
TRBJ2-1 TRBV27 CASSLGLAGGPYNEQFF
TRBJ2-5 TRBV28 CASSLRDRGPETQYF
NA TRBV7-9 CASSPRQGYYEQYF
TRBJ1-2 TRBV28 CASTPTGIYGYTF
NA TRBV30 CAWRRVGGGSEQYF
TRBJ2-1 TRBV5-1 CASSLGLAGFTYNEQFF
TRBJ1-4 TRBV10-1 CASWGEVSLNEKLFF
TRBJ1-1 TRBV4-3 CASSQDIWLARTEAFF
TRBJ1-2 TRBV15 CATSRVGPGVRTNDGRNYGYTF
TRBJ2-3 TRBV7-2 CASSLAPGLAGGRDTQYF
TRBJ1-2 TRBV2 CASSEGGGRLNYGYTF
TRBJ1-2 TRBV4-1 CASSQDRRDSGYTF
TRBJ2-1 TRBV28 CASSLFGTGAGEQFF
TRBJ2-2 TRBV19 CASSTQGLAANTGELFF
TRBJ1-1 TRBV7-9 CASSLRDSFTEAFF
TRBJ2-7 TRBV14 CASSLRDRGFQEQYF
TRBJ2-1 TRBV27 CASSLTSGRVYNEQFF
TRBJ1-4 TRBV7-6 CASSMGTPSPTNEKLFF
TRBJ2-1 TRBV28 CASSPKEDLGEQFF
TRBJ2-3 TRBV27 CASSHPSGQADDTQYF
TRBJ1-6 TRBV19 CASSLRDRNSPLHF
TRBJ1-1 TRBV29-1 CSVFPDGLWNTEAFF
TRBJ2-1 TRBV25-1 CASSEFTEQFF
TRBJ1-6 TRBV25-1 CASSEVTADSVVPLHF
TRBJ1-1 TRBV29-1 CSVVYSGGRGTEAFF
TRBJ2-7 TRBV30 CAGDRTTTIFHEQYF
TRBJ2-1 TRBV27 CASSTGTPNEQFF
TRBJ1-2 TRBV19 CASSIGNGYTF
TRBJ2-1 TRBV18 CASSPTSDSYNEQFF
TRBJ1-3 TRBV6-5 CASSYRGLGNTIYF
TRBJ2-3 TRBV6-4 CASSDGNSGTDTQYF
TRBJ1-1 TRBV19 CASSMGAGEAFF
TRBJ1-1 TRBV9 CASSPGTGYGYTEAFF
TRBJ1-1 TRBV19 CASSIAAGTRGGTEAFF
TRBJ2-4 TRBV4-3 CASSQDLEGALTKNIQYF
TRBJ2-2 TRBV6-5 CASSSRTAGPGELFF
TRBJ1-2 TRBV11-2 CASSLGAGYTF
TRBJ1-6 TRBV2 CASRAGNNLISPLHF
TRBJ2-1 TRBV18 CASSSETGTSVSNEQFF
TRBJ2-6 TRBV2 CARGGLGSGANVLTF
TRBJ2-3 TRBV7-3 CASRRTSGNTDTQYF
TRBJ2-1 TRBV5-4 CASSLGLGQVNEQFF
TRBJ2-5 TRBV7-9 CASSLWTGYLQETQYF
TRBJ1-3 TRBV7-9 CASSRAGGSPSGNTIYF
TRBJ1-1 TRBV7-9 CASSLLGDGEAFF
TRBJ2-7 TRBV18 CASSPTAYEQYF
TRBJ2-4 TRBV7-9 CASRETSDIQYF
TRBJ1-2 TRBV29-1 CSAIVAGADGYTF
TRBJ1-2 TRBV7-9 CASSPDRSYGYTF
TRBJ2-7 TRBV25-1 CASSDPVSSEQYF
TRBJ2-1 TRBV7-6 CASSPWREQFF
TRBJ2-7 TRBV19 CASRRDKVAGEQYF
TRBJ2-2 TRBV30 CAWSLTFGGELFF
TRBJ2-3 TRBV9 CASSEGAGSTDTQYF
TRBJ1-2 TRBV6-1 CASSEIDFAGSYGYTF